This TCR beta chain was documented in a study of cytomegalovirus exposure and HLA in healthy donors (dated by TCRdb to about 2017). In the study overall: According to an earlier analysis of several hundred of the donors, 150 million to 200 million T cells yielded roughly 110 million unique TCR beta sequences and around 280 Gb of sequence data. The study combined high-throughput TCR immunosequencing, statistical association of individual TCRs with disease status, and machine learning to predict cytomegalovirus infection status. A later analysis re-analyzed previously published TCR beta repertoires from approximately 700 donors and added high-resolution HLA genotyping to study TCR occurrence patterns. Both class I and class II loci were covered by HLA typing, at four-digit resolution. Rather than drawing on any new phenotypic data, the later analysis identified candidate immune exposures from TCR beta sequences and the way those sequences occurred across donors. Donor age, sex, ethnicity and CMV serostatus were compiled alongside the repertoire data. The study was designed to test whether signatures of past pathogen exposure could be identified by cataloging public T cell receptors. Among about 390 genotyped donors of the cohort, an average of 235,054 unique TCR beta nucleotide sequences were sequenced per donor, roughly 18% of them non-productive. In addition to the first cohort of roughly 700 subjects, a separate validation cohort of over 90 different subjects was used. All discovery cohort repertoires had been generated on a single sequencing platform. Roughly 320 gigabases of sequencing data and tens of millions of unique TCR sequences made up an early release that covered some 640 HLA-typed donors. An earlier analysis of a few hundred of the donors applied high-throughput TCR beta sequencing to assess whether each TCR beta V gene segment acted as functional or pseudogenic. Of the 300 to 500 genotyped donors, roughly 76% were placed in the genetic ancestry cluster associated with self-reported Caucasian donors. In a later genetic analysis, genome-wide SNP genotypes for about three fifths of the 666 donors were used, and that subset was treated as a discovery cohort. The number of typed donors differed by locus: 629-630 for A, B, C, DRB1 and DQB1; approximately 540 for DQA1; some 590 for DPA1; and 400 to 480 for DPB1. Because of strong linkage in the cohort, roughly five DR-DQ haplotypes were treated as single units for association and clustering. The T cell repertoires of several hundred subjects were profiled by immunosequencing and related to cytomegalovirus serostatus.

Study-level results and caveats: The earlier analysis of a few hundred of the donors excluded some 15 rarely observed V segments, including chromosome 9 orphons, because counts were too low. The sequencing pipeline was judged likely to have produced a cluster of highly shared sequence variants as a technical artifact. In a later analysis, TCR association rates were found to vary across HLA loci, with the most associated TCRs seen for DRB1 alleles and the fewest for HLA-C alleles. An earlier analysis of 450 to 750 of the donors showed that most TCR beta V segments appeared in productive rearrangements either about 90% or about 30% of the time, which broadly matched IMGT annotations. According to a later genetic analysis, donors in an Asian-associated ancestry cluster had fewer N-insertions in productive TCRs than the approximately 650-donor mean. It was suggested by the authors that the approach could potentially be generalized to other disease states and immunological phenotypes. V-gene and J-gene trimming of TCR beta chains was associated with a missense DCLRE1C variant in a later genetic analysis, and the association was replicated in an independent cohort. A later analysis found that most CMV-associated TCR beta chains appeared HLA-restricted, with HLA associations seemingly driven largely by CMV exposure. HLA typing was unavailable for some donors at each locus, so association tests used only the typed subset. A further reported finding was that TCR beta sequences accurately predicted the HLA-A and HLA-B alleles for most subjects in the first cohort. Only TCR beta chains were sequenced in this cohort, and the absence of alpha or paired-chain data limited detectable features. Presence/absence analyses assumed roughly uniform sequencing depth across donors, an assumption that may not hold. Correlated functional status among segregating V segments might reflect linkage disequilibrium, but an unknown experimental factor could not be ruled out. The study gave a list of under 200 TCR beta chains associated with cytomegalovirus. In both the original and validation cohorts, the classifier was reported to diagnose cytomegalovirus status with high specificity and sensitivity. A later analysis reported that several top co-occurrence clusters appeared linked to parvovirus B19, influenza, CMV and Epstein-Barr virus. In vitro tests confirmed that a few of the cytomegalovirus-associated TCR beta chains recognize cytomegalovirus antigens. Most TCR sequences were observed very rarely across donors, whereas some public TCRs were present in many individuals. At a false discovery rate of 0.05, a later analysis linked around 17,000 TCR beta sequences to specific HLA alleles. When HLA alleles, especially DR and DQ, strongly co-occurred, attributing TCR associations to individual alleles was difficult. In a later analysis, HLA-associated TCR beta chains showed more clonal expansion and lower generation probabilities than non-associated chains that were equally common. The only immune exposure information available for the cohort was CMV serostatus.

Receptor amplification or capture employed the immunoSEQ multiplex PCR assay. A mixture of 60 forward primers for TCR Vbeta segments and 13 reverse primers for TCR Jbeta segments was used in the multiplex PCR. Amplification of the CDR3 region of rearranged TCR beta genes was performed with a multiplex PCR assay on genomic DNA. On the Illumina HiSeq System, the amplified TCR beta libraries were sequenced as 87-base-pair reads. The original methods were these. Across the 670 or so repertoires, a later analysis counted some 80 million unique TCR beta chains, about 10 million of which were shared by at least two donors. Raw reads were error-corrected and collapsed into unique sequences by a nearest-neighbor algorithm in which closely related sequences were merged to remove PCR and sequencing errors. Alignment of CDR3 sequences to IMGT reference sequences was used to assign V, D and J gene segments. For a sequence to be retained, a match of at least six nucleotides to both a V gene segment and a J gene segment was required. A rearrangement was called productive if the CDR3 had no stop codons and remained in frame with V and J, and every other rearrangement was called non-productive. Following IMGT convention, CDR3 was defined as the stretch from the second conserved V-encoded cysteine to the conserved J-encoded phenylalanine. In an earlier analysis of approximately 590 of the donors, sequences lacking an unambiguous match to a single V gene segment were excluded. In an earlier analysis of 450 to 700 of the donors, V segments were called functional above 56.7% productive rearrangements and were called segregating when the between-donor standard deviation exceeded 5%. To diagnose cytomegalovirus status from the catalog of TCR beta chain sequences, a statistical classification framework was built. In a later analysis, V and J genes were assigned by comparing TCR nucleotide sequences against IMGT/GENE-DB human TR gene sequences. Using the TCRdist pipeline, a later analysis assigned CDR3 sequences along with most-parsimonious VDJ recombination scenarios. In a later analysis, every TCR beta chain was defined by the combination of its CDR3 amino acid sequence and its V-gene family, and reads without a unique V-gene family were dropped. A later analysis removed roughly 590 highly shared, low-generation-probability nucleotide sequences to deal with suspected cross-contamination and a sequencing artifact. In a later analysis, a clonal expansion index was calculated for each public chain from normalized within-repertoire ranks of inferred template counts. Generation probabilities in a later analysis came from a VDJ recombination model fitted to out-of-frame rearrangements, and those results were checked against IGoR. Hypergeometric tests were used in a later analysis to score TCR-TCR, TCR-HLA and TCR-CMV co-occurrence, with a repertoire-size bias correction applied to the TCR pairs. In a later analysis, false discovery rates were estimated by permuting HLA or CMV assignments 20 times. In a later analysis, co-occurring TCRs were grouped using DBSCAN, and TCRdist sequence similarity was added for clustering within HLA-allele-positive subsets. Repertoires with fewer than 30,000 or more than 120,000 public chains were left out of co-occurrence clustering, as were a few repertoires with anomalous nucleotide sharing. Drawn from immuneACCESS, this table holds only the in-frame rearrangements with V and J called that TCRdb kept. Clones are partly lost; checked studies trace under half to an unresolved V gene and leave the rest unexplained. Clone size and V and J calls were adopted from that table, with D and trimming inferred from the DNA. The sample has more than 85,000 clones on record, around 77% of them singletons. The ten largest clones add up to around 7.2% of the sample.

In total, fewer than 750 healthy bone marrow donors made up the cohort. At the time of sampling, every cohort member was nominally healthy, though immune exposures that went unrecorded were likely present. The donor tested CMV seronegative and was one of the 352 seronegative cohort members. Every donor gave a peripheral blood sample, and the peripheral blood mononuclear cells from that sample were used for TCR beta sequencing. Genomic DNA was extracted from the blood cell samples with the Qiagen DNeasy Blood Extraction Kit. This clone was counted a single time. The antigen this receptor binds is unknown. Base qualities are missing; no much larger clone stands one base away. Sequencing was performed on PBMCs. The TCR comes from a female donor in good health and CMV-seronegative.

The nucleotides read TGTGCCAGCAGCTCAAGGCCGGGGTTTCAGCCCCAGCATTTT. It is translated as CASSSRPGFQPQHF. The chain is made from TRBV7-6 and TRBJ1-5; the D gene is unclear. The CDR3 numbers 14 residues from cysteine through phenylalanine. The CDR3 DNA has 42 bases and is translated from base 1. V loses 4 bases of germline sequence and J loses 6 bases, and the interval between the two ends is 13 bases. The germline V gene encodes CDR1 SGHVS and CDR2 FNYEAQ. Extended through the reference TRBV7-6 and TRBJ1-5 proteins, this CDR3 yields the full variable domain: GAGVSQSPRYKVTKRGQDVALRCDPISGHVSLYWYRQALGQGPEFLTYFNYEAQQDKSGLPNDRFSAERPEGSISTLTIQRTEQRDSAMYRCASSSRPGFQPQHFGDGTRLSIL.